One and the same sample provided the 30 T cell receptor beta chains below, sequenced in a study of blood T cell repertoires in COVID-19. TCRdb's copy holds only in-frame clones and misses some; the assay was immunoSEQ multiplex PCR. The sample yields 190,000 or so clones, 80% to 90% seen once. The sequenced material came from PBMCs or T cells enriched from blood (not recorded which). These receptors were obtained from a man under 40 who had recovered from COVID-19.

The V call is TRBV14, the J call TRBJ2-7; 9 positions match TRBD2. Germline CDR1 and CDR2: SGHDN and FVKESK. V shed 1 base, J shed 1 base, and the junction held 2 bases outside the gene matches. This CDR3 has 15 amino acids. The CDR3 nucleotides are TGTGCCAGCAGCCAAGGAGCGGGAGGTTCCTACGAGCAGTACTTC. It yields the protein CASSQGAGGSYEQYF.

This rearrangement joins TRBV25-1 to TRBJ2-2, with TRBD1 matching over 10 bases. This CDR3 has 15 amino acids. Germline V gene data show CDR1 as MGHDK and CDR2 as SYGVNS. The V gene end was trimmed by 4 bases and the J gene end by 6 bases; junction bases not matched to a gene: 5. The CDR3 here is CASSGWTGGSGELFF. The DNA for the CDR3 is TGTGCCAGCAGTGGGTGGACAGGGGGTTCCGGGGAGCTGTTTTTT.

V and J are TRBV14 and TRBJ2-3; 7 bases agree with TRBD2. V lost 2 bases, J lost 2 bases, and 4 bases stayed unmatched. The CDR3 length is 15 residues. The germline V gene encodes CDR1 SGHDN and CDR2 FVKESK. The CDR3: CASSQWRGFTDTQYF. The CDR3 DNA reads as TGTGCCAGCAGCCAATGGCGGGGGTTCACAGATACGCAGTATTTT.

The gene calls are TRBV11-2 and TRBJ1-5; a weak D match, TRBD1 (6 bases). The CDR3 length is 18 residues. V was trimmed by 0 bases and J by 0 bases, leaving 15 bases between them. Germline CDR1 SGHAT, CDR2 FQNNGV. This CDR3 is CASSLDQAGANSNQPQHF. The CDR3 nucleotides are TGTGCCAGCAGCTTAGATCAGGCAGGGGCTAATAGCAATCAGCCCCAGCATTTT.

The J gene is TRBJ1-1, the V gene TRBV29-1, with 7 bases identical to TRBD1. J gave up 5 bases and V 5 bases, and 8 bases lay outside the gene matches. The CDR3 is made up of 13 amino acids. Germline V gene lookup returns CDR1 SQVTM and CDR2 ANQGSEA. CDR3 residues: CSVHTGALTEAFF. CDR3 sequence (DNA): TGCAGCGTTCATACAGGGGCCCTGACTGAAGCTTTCTTT.

The genes are TRBV19 and TRBJ2-7, with a tentative D call TRBD2 (6 bases). The V and J ends lost 3 bases and 3 bases respectively, with 15 bases between them. CDR1 and CDR2 from the germline V gene are LNHDA and SQIVND (reference sequence). The CDR3 is 15 residues long. The CDR3 DNA sequence: TGTGCCAGTAGTATCGGGGGACTCTTAGACTACGAGCAGTACTTC. Encoded protein: CASSIGGLLDYEQYF.

The J gene is TRBJ2-2, the V gene TRBV5-1; 7 bases line up with TRBD2. The CDR3 length is 15 residues. CDR1 and CDR2 (germline): SGHRS, YFSETQ. V dropped 1 base and J dropped 3; count of bases not matched to a gene: 3. Written as DNA, the CDR3 is TGCGCCAGCAGCTTGAGACTAGCCGACACCGGGGAGCTGTTTTTT. Translating it yields CASSLRLADTGELFF.

This chain links TRBV12-3 or TRBV12-4 with TRBJ2-1; D ambiguous. Trimming stripped 6 bases from V and 4 bases from J, with 10 bases between. This CDR3 is built from 13 residues. The DNA of the CDR3 is TGTGCCAGCAGCCCCAGATTTTACAATGAGCAGTTCTTC. Translated: CASSPRFYNEQFF.

V gene TRBV27 combines with J gene TRBJ1-4; D possibly corresponds to TRBD1 (6 bases). CDR3 length equals 15 residues. V lost 6 bases and J 8 bases, leaving 19 bases between the germline ends. CDR1 and CDR2 (germline): MNHEY, SMNVEV (reference sequence). The CDR3 protein is CASSTDGGRWEKLFF. The DNA for the CDR3 is TGTGCCAGCAGCACTGACGGGGGGCGATGGGAAAAACTGTTTTTT.

The table lists this clone with a count of one. The gene calls are TRBV19 and TRBJ2-1, with 8 bases aligning to TRBD1. Germline CDR1 reads LNHDA; CDR2 reads SQIVND (reference sequence). This CDR3 spans 17 amino acids. V gave up 5 bases and J gave up 3 bases; unmatched junction bases: 12. CDR3 sequence: CASSPGTGILFYNEQFF. The CDR3 DNA reads as TGTGCCAGTAGTCCAGGGACAGGCATTCTTTTCTACAATGAGCAGTTCTTC.

This sequence joins TRBV27 and TRBJ1-2; TRBD1 matches at 7 bases. V lost 3 bases and J lost 4; bases outside the gene matches: 5. The CDR3 extends over 14 amino acids. Germline values: CDR1 MNHEY, CDR2 SMNVEV (reference sequence). The CDR3 DNA is TGTGCCAGCAGTTTGGCCAGGGGGAGCTATGGCTACACCTTC. Amino acid sequence: CASSLARGSYGYTF.

The chain is built from TRBV7-9 and TRBJ1-1; D gene uncertain. This CDR3 comprises 11 residues. V shed 7 bases and J shed 6 bases, with 9 bases lying between them. Per germline, CDR1 SEHNR and CDR2 FQNEAQ (reference sequence). The CDR3 bases are TGTGCCAGCACCTACACACCTGAAGCTTTCTTT. It codes for CASTYTPEAFF.

The count of this clone is one. This chain links TRBV29-1 with TRBJ1-5, with D possibly TRBD1 on 6 matching bases. V was shortened by 4 bases and J by 2 bases, with 9 bases between the two germline ends. Germline lookup yields CDR1 SQVTM and CDR2 ANQGSEA. The CDR3 loop spans 13 amino acids. The CDR3 sequence: CSVGPGGNQPQHF. The DNA for the CDR3 is TGCAGCGTTGGACCAGGGGGCAATCAGCCCCAGCATTTT. Together with reference TRBV29-1 and TRBJ1-5, the CDR3 gives the full variable domain: SAVISQKPSRDICQRGTSLTIQCQVDSQVTMMFWYRQQPGQSLTLIATANQGSEATYESGFVIDKFPISRPNLTFSTLTVSNMSPEDSSIYLCSVGPGGNQPQHFGDGTRLSIL.

V and J are TRBV6-4 and TRBJ2-2; TRBD2 aligns across 10 bases. J lost 7 bases, V lost 0 bases, and 5 bases had no gene match. CDR3 size: 16 residues. Germline V gene sequence: CDR1 MRHNA, CDR2 SNTAGT. Here the CDR3 DNA reads TGTGCCAGCAGTGACTCAGCGGGGGGGCTTGACGGGGAGCTGTTTTTT. Its protein is CASSDSAGGLDGELFF.

As for this clone: The identical CDR3 is also encoded by other nucleotide sequences in the sample. The chain joins TRBV19 to TRBJ1-3, with 9 bases that match TRBD1. This CDR3 spans 15 amino acids. The V and J ends lost 5 bases and 4 bases, in that order; junction bases with no gene match: 6. Germline assignment: CDR1 LNHDA and CDR2 SQIVND (reference sequence). CDR3 nucleotide sequence: TGTGCCAGTAGTTCTCGGACAGGGGCCGGAAACACCATATATTTT. Protein sequence: CASSSRTGAGNTIYF.

This clone has only one observation. The rearrangement links TRBV6-5 to TRBJ1-4; TRBD1 matches 7 bases. Germline CDR1 MNHEY, CDR2 SVGAGI. J gave up 7 bases and V 0 bases, and 5 bases lay outside the gene matches. This CDR3 is 15 amino acids long. The CDR3 here is CASSYSGHRGEKLFF. In DNA form, the CDR3 reads TGTGCCAGCAGTTACTCGGGACACAGGGGTGAAAAACTGTTTTTT.

The gene calls are TRBV15 and TRBJ2-4; 8 bases match TRBD2. V was pared by 3 bases and J by 3 bases, with 4 bases of the junction left unmatched. Germline V gene data show CDR1 as LNHNV and CDR2 as YYDKDF (reference sequence). The CDR3 sequence is 15 residues long. The CDR3 protein is CATSSGAGGKNIQYF. The CDR3, as DNA: TGTGCCACCAGCAGCGGGGCGGGGGGCAAAAACATTCAGTACTTC.

The table lists this clone with a count of one. The chain links TRBV18 to TRBJ2-5, with 13 bases lining up with TRBD2. The CDR3 is made up of 18 amino acids. With V trimmed by 6 bases and J by 1 base, 11 bases remained unmatched. From germline, CDR1 is KGHSH and CDR2 LQKENI. The CDR3 spells CASSRTATSGRAQETQYF. As DNA, the CDR3 is TGTGCCAGCTCCCGCACAGCAACTAGCGGGAGGGCCCAAGAGACCCAGTACTTC.

V is TRBV3-1 (or the pseudogene TRBV3-2) and J is TRBJ1-2; 8 bases map to TRBD1. The CDR3 consists of 17 residues. Germline CDR1 is LGHDT and CDR2 is YNNKEL (reference sequence). V was clipped by 4 bases and J by 5 bases; unmatched bases: 15. This CDR3 is CASSPTYVKRQGYGYTF. The CDR3 DNA sequence: TGTGCCAGCAGCCCGACATATGTAAAAAGACAGGGGTATGGCTACACCTTC.

The chain has TRBV14 and TRBJ2-1; the D gene is possibly TRBD2 (6 bases). Germline V gene lookup returns CDR1 SGHDN and CDR2 FVKESK. Deletions cut 4 bases from V and 0 bases from J, with 16 bases between. The CDR3 totals 17 residues. The CDR3 nucleotides are TGTGCCAGCAGCCCCTATCTGCGGGGAGACTCCTACAATGAGCAGTTCTTC. Translation gives CASSPYLRGDSYNEQFF.

This chain connects TRBV14 to TRBJ1-2; no definite D call. CDR1 and CDR2 from the germline V gene are SGHDN and FVKESK. The CDR3 is 13 residues long. V shed 2 bases and J shed 8 bases, with 12 bases lying between them. CDR3 sequence reads: CASSQSSGGGYTF. The CDR3 DNA is TGTGCCAGCAGCCAATCAAGTGGAGGGGGCTACACCTTC.

This chain's CDR3 is CASSLASSGNTIYF. The CDR3 DNA sequence: TGTGCCAGCAGTTTGGCCAGCTCTGGAAACACCATATATTTT. The genes are TRBV27 and TRBJ1-3; D ambiguous. The CDR3 runs 14 residues. From germline, CDR1 is MNHEY and CDR2 SMNVEV (reference sequence). The V and J ends lost 3 bases and 0 bases respectively, with 6 bases between them.

This chain links TRBV28 with TRBJ1-1, with D maybe TRBD1 (5 bases). The CDR3 is 13 residues long. CDR1 is MDHEN and CDR2 is SYDVKM in the germline V gene. Deletions cut 3 bases from V and 5 bases from J, with 10 bases between. In DNA, the CDR3 is TGTGCCAGCAGTTTGGGGGGAAAAACTGAAGCTTTCTTT. This sequence encodes CASSLGGKTEAFF.

The chain uses TRBV19 and TRBJ2-1, with 7 bases lining up with TRBD1. Trimming removed 6 bases from V and 7 bases from J; junction bases left unmatched: 6. From germline, CDR1 is LNHDA and CDR2 SQIVND (reference sequence). The CDR3 runs 13 residues. CDR3 region: CASRTQTGNEQFF. In nucleotides, the CDR3 is TGTGCCAGTAGGACCCAGACAGGGAATGAGCAGTTCTTC.

The chain has TRBV2 and TRBJ2-2; D might be TRBD1 (5 bases). Trimming cost V 7 bases and J 0 bases, with 15 bases left between them. The germline gives CDR1 SNHLY, CDR2 FYNNEI. This CDR3 spans 16 amino acids. The CDR3 loop reads CASTPRGRTNTGELFF. CDR3 sequence (DNA): TGTGCCAGCACCCCTAGGGGCAGGACGAACACCGGGGAGCTGTTTTTT.

The chain combines TRBV4-1 with TRBJ1-2, with TRBD1 matching 7 bases. Germline V gives CDR1 MGHRA, CDR2 YSYEKL. J was trimmed by 5 bases and V by 0 bases; bases with no gene match: 9. The CDR3 runs to 16 residues. CDR3 in amino acids: CASSQEVLVQGYGYTF. DNA of the CDR3: TGCGCCAGCAGCCAAGAAGTCTTGGTACAGGGGTATGGCTACACCTTC.

The genes are TRBV28 and TRBJ1-2; 7 bases line up with TRBD1. The CDR3 is 15 amino acids. Germline assignment: CDR1 MDHEN and CDR2 SYDVKM. J was trimmed by 2 bases and V by 3 bases; bases with no gene match: 6. The CDR3 nucleotides read TGTGCCAGCAGTTTCCCCGCGACAGGGAACTATGGCTACACCTTC. This gives the protein CASSFPATGNYGYTF.

The V gene is TRBV19, the J gene TRBJ1-5; TRBD1 might be the D (6 bases). The V end was cut by 3 bases, the J end by 0 bases, with 12 bases between. Germline CDR1 is LNHDA and CDR2 is SQIVND (reference sequence). The CDR3 is 16 amino acids. CDR3 loop: CASSIVRGYSNQPQHF. CDR3 coding DNA: TGTGCCAGTAGTATCGTGAGGGGGTATAGCAATCAGCCCCAGCATTTT.

There are a few counts of this clone. V is TRBV9 and J is TRBJ2-2; D possibly corresponds to TRBD2 (6 bases). CDR1 and CDR2 from the germline V gene are SGDLS and YYNGEE. Trimming left V 0 bases short and J 1 base short, with 16 bases between. The CDR3 runs 18 residues. The CDR3 here is CASSVGSGVDKNTGELFF. The CDR3 coding sequence is TGTGCCAGCAGCGTAGGTTCGGGGGTGGATAAGAACACCGGGGAGCTGTTTTTT.

This clone was recorded once. The chain employs TRBV4-1 and TRBJ2-1, with D possibly being TRBD1 (6 bases). CDR3 length: 16 amino acids. Deletions cut 1 base from V and 9 bases from J, with 19 bases between. CDR1 and CDR2 from the germline V gene are MGHRA and YSYEKL. The CDR3 sequence is CASSQGQAFLSFEQFF. The CDR3 region has the DNA TGCGCCAGCAGCCAAGGACAGGCCTTTCTGTCGTTTGAGCAGTTCTTC.